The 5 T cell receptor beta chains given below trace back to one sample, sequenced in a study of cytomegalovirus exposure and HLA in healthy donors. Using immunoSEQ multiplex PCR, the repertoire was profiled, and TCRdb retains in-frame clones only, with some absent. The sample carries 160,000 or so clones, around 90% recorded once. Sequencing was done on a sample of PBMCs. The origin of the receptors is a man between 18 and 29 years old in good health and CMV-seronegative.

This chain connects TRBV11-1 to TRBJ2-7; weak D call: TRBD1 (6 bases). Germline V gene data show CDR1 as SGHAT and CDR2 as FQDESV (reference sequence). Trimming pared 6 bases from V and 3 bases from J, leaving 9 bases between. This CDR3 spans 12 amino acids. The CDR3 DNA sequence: TGTGCCAGCAGTTTGGACAGCTACGAGCAGTACTTC. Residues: CASSLDSYEQYF. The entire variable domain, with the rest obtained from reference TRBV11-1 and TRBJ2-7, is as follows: EAEVAQSPRYKITEKSQAVAFWCDPISGHATLYWYRQILGQGPELLVQFQDESVVDDSQLPKDRFSAERLKGVDSTLKIQPAELGDSAMYLCASSLDSYEQYFGPGTRLTVT.

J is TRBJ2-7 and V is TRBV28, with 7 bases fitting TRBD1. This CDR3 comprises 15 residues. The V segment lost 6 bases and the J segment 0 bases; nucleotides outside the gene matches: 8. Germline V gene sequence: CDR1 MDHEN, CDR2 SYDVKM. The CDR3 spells CASSLHDRASYEQYF. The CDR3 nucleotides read TGTGCCAGCAGCCTACATGACAGGGCCTCCTACGAGCAGTACTTC.

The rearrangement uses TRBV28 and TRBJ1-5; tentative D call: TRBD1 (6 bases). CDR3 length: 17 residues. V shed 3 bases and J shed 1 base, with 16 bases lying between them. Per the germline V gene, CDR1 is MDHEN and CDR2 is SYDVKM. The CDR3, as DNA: TGTGCCAGCAGTTTGCCCCCGGTGGGGGCGAGCAATCAGCCCCAGCATTTT. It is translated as CASSLPPVGASNQPQHF.

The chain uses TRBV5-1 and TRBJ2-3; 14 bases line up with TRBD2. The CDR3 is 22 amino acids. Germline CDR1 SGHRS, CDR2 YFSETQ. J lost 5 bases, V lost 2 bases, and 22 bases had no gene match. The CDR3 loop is CASSFPGVAGTSGSSIRDTQYF. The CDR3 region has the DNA TGCGCCAGCAGCTTCCCCGGAGTTGCCGGGACTAGCGGGAGCTCTATCCGAGATACGCAGTATTTT.

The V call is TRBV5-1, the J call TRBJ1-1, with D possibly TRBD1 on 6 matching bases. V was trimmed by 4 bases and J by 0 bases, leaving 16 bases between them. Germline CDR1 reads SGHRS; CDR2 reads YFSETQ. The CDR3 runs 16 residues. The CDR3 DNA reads TGCGCCAGCAGCCCGGGAAAGGCAGGGGTGAACACTGAAGCTTTCTTT. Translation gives CASSPGKAGVNTEAFF. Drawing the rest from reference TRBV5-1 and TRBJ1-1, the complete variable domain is KAGVTQTPRYLIKTRGQQVTLSCSPISGHRSVSWYQQTPGQGLQFLFEYFSETQRNKGNFPGRFSGRQFSNSRSEMNVSTLELGDSALYLCASSPGKAGVNTEAFFGQGTRLTVV.